The 24 T cell receptor beta chains listed next were all sequenced from one sample in a study of T-cell reconstitution after alpha-beta-depleted transplantation in children (dated by TCRdb to 2015 to 2016). The sample's treatment or condition label is to be understood as: allogeneic hematopoietic cell transplantation with graft depleted of TCRalphabeta T cells and CD19 B cells. Receptor amplification or capture employed PCR. Sequencing was performed on an Illumina HiSeq 2500. To normalize quantification of the TCRbeta repertoire, the TCR libraries were built with molecular barcoding that relied on unique molecular identifiers. In TCRdb, the public reads were trimmed at Q25 with fastp and aligned with MiXCR, with productive beta chains retained. Each CDR3 protein appears once, grouped with its most common genes and DNA. Recorded for this sample are around 800,000 distinct CDR3 sequences; 15% to 20% of them occurred a single time. The leading ten clones occupy under 6% of the sample.

The source was PBMCs, mostly from graft donor cells, collected 360 days after TCRalphabeta/CD19-depleted stem cell transplant. The receptors shown here come from a male patient aged 10 to 17 who had a stem cell transplant for acute lymphoblastic leukemia, so the T cells may come from the graft donor.

The rearrangement links TRBV20-1 to TRBJ2-4; D possibly corresponds to TRBD1 (6 bases). Trimming took off 0 bases at V and 12 bases at J, with 12 bases between the two ends. The germline gives CDR1 DFQATT, CDR2 SNEGSKA (reference sequence). The CDR3 sequence is 12 residues long. The CDR3 DNA reads TGCAGTGCTAGAGAGACAGGTGGAACTCAGTACTTC. The encoded protein is CSARETGGTQYF.

The table lists this clonotype with a few counts. The chain carries TRBV7-9 and TRBJ2-1; D is undetermined. This CDR3 contains 14 residues. V was pared by 4 bases and J by 0 bases, with 7 bases between. Germline V gives CDR1 SEHNR, CDR2 FQNEAQ (reference sequence). In nucleotides, the CDR3 is TGTGCCAGCAGCTGGCTAGACTCCTACAATGAGCAGTTCTTC. Translated: CASSWLDSYNEQFF.

The gene calls are TRBV12-3 or TRBV12-4 and TRBJ2-4; 7 bases map to TRBD1. V was pared by 6 bases and J by 9 bases, with 5 bases of the junction left unmatched. The CDR3 contains 12 residues. CDR3 loop: CASRPNRGIQYF. CDR3 nucleotide sequence: TGTGCCAGCAGGCCTAACAGGGGCATTCAGTACTTC.

This clonotype was recorded at least ten times. J is TRBJ2-1 and V is TRBV7-9; D might be TRBD1 (6 bases). Trimming shortened V by 5 bases and J by 4 bases, and 15 bases separated the two germline ends. Germline V CDR1 and CDR2: SEHNR, FQNEAQ (reference sequence). The CDR3 consists of 15 residues. CDR3 protein: CASSLTGVRYNEQFF. CDR3 DNA: TGTGCCAGCAGCCTGACAGGCGTGCGTTACAATGAGCAGTTCTTC.

The chain is built from TRBV20-1 and TRBJ1-6; unclear D gene. Trimming stripped 2 bases from V and 7 bases from J, with 12 bases between. In germline, CDR1 is DFQATT, CDR2 SNEGSKA (reference sequence). The CDR3 runs to 14 residues. The CDR3 region has the DNA TGCAGTGCTAGATCCAGGTCCCCGAATTCACCCCTCCACTTT. Its protein product is CSARSRSPNSPLHF.

This chain connects TRBV5-1 to TRBJ2-3; D might be TRBD2 (6 bases). In germline, CDR1 is SGHRS, CDR2 YFSETQ. V was cut by 0 bases and J by 4 bases, with 12 bases left in between. There are 15 residues in the CDR3. CDR3 loop: CASSLERLVSDTQYF. The DNA of the CDR3 is TGCGCCAGCAGCTTGGAGCGACTAGTGTCAGATACGCAGTATTTT.

There are a few counts of this clonotype. The chain joins TRBV5-6 to TRBJ2-3; D possibly corresponds to TRBD1 (5 bases). CDR1 SGHDT and CDR2 YYEEEE come from the germline V gene. The CDR3 covers 14 residues. V lost 3 bases and J lost 0, with 8 bases in between. The CDR3 sequence: CASSSGMSTDTQYF. The DNA for the CDR3 is TGTGCCAGCAGCTCAGGGATGAGCACAGATACGCAGTATTTT. Together with reference TRBV5-6 and TRBJ2-3, the CDR3 gives the full variable domain: DAGVTQSPTHLIKTRGQQVTLRCSPKSGHDTVSWYQQALGQGPQFIFQYYEEEERQRGNFPDRFSGHQFPNYSSELNVNALLLGDSALYLCASSSGMSTDTQYFGPGTRLTVL.

The chain recombines TRBV2 with TRBJ2-4; D unresolved. The CDR3 is made up of 15 amino acids. Germline CDR1 reads SNHLY; CDR2 reads FYNNEI. The V gene lost 7 bases and the J gene lost 0 bases, with 13 bases spanning the gap. CDR3: CASKLGYIAKNIQYF. DNA for the CDR3: TGTGCCAGCAAGTTGGGGTACATAGCCAAAAACATTCAGTACTTC.

This clonotype has more than one count but fewer than ten. This chain joins TRBV16 and TRBJ2-7, with D perhaps matching TRBD1 (6 bases). Germline V gene sequence: CDR1 KGHSY, CDR2 FQNENV. Trimming stripped 1 base from V and 0 bases from J, with 19 bases between. The CDR3 covers 18 residues. CDR3 coding DNA: TGTGCCAGCAGCCAATATGGGGACAAGGGCCCGAGCTCCTACGAGCAGTACTTC. Protein sequence: CASSQYGDKGPSSYEQYF.

CDR3 amino acids: CASSLVHYATIKSSYNEQFF. The CDR3 DNA sequence: TGCGCCAGCAGCTTGGTCCACTATGCGACTATTAAGAGCTCCTACAATGAGCAGTTCTTC. This rearrangement joins TRBV5-1 to TRBJ2-1, with D maybe TRBD2 (5 bases). Germline V CDR1 and CDR2: SGHRS, YFSETQ. The CDR3 is made up of 20 amino acids. The V and J ends lost 0 bases and 0 bases respectively, with 22 bases between them.

The V and J genes are TRBV20-1 and TRBJ2-7; TRBD1 matches 9 bases. Germline V gives CDR1 DFQATT, CDR2 SNEGSKA (reference sequence). The CDR3 has 12 amino acids. V shed 0 bases, J shed 9 bases, and the junction held 3 bases outside the gene matches. CDR3 sequence: CSARDLGQGQYF. The CDR3 nucleotides are TGCAGTGCTAGAGATCTGGGACAGGGGCAGTACTTC.

This clonotype was seen a few times. The chain has TRBV4-1 and TRBJ2-7, with 10 bases aligning to TRBD1. The CDR3 covers 16 residues. The trim removed 1 base at V and 5 bases at J, leaving 8 bases unmatched. CDR1 MGHRA and CDR2 YSYEKL come from the germline V gene. The CDR3 nucleotides are TGCGCCAGCAGCCAAGCCCTTTCGACAGGGGGCCACGAGCAGTACTTC. As protein: CASSQALSTGGHEQYF.

This clonotype was counted ten times or more. V usage is TRBV5-1 and J usage is TRBJ2-7, with 8 bases lining up with TRBD1. Per germline, CDR1 SGHRS and CDR2 YFSETQ. J gave up 3 bases and V 4 bases, and 6 bases lay outside the gene matches. CDR3 length equals 14 residues. CDR3 sequence reads: CASSPRTGYYEQYF. In nucleotides, the CDR3 is TGCGCCAGCAGCCCGCGGACAGGGTACTACGAGCAGTACTTC.

This clonotype appeared a few times. V is TRBV7-3 and J is TRBJ2-7; 8 bases are a match to TRBD2. J lost 5 bases, V lost 2 bases, and 5 bases had no gene match. This CDR3 contains 14 residues. Per the germline V gene, CDR1 is SGHTA and CDR2 is FQGTGA. The CDR3 sequence: CASSLGAGGHEQYF. As DNA, the CDR3 is TGTGCCAGCAGCTTAGGGGCGGGAGGCCACGAGCAGTACTTC.

This clonotype appeared a few times. Germline is not matched at one junction end, which may reflect a read error. The J gene is TRBJ2-1, the V gene TRBV7-9; D not certain. CDR3 length: 8 residues. Germline CDR1 and CDR2: SEHNR and FQNEAQ (reference sequence). CDR3 region: CASSQTPF. DNA of the CDR3: TGTGCCAGCAGCCAAACCCCCTTC.

This clonotype was seen a handful of times. This chain connects TRBV5-1 to TRBJ1-1, with D tentatively TRBD1 (5 bases). From germline, CDR1 is SGHRS and CDR2 YFSETQ. CDR3 length equals 15 residues. The V and J ends lost 3 bases and 2 bases respectively, with 14 bases between them. The DNA of the CDR3 is TGCGCCAGCAGCTGGCGCAGGGTGAAAAACACTGAAGCTTTCTTT. Its protein product is CASSWRRVKNTEAFF.

This clonotype was found a few times. This sequence joins TRBV10-2 and TRBJ2-5; tentative D call: TRBD2 (6 bases). Germline loops: CDR1 WSHSY, CDR2 SAAADI. The V and J ends lost 4 bases and 1 base respectively, with 13 bases between them. The CDR3 extends over 15 amino acids. The CDR3 loop reads CASSAPGDAQETQYF. CDR3 sequence (DNA): TGCGCCAGCAGTGCACCGGGAGATGCCCAAGAGACCCAGTACTTC.

Here the CDR3 DNA reads TGTGCCAGCAGCCAGGCCGGACACAATGAGCAGTTCTTC. Translation: CASSQAGHNEQFF. The V and J genes are TRBV7-3 and TRBJ2-1; D uncertain. The V gene's germline CDR1 is SGHTA and CDR2 FQGTGA. The length of the CDR3 is 13 residues. Trimming took off 5 bases at V and 5 bases at J, with 10 bases between the two ends.

This rearrangement joins TRBV12-3 or TRBV12-4 to TRBJ2-3; the D gene could be TRBD1 or TRBD2 (5 bases each). This CDR3 region has 16 residues. The germline V and J ends were trimmed by 6 bases and 0 bases, with 16 bases remaining between them. The chain's CDR3 is CASRPRGETSTDTQYF. The CDR3 bases are TGTGCCAGCAGGCCCAGAGGGGAGACTAGCACAGATACGCAGTATTTT.

The chain employs TRBV7-8 and TRBJ2-7; a weak D match, TRBD1 (6 bases). The CDR3 has 15 amino acids. V was trimmed by 6 bases and J by 7 bases, leaving 22 bases between them. Germline V lookup: CDR1 SGHVS, CDR2 FQNEAQ. The CDR3 DNA reads as TGTGCCAGCAGGAACGAATACCGAGGGGGTTGGGAGCAGTACTTC. Encoded protein: CASRNEYRGGWEQYF.

In this sample, this clonotype turned up a few times. This chain links TRBV29-1 with TRBJ2-1, with D uncertain. Trimming stripped 1 base from V and 3 bases from J, with 4 bases between. CDR1 is SQVTM and CDR2 is ANQGSEA in the germline V gene. The CDR3 length is 12 residues. CDR3 sequence reads: CSVEGNYNEQFF. The CDR3 DNA sequence: TGCAGCGTTGAAGGAAACTACAATGAGCAGTTCTTC.

The chain joins TRBV5-1 to TRBJ2-3; no firm D call. CDR1 is SGHRS, CDR2 YFSETQ, per germline. CDR3 size: 15 residues. Trimming stripped 4 bases from V and 4 bases from J, with 16 bases between. CDR3 loop: CASSLRIISSDTQYF. As DNA, the CDR3 is TGCGCCAGCAGCCTACGGATTATTAGTTCAGATACGCAGTATTTT.

The V gene is TRBV21-1, the J gene TRBJ1-1. TRBV21-1 is marked as a pseudogene. The CDR3 spans 15 residues. Here the CDR3 DNA reads TGTGCCAGCAGCAAAGAGGCAGGCATGAACACTGAAGCTTTCTTT. Protein product: CASSKEAGMNTEAFF.

This chain joins TRBV5-1 and TRBJ2-7; 14 bases line up with TRBD2. Unmatched junction bases numbered 5, after V lost 0 bases and J lost 0 bases. Looked up from germline, CDR1 is SGHRS and CDR2 is YFSETQ. This CDR3 is built from 18 residues. This chain's CDR3 is CASSLGGLAGGSSYEQYF. In DNA, the CDR3 is TGCGCCAGCAGCTTGGGAGGACTAGCGGGAGGTTCCTCCTACGAGCAGTACTTC.